The rows below give T cell receptor beta chains drawn from one sample of a study of blood T cells in healthy people across ages. TCRdb recomputed calls from the 5' RACE reads with MiXCR, one row per CDR3 protein. The sample has more than 900,000 distinct CDR3 sequences; 25% are singletons. The data were also submitted as part of a second study, on T cells of mothers and their children.

The sample taken for sequencing was blood. These receptors all come from a girl aged 2 to 9 in good health. CDR3s leave out the opening cysteine and the closing phenylalanine or tryptophan. For some rows the clone size is stated as once, few or many, or as a class when expanded; others skip it.

TRBJ1-1,TRBV29-1,NA,SVVPGPNTEAF
TRBJ2-6,TRBV20-1,NA,SASKTGLGGSGGNVLT
NA,TRBV9,NA,ASSVTSGYYNEQF
TRBJ2-3,TRBV11-2,few,ASSLWTDTQY
TRBJ1-4,TRBV2,few,ASRAEKLF
TRBJ2-5,TRBV20-1,NA,SASLWGRLNSWDQY
TRBJ2-1,TRBV7-2,NA,ASRGAGRSYNEQF
NA,TRBV20-1,few,SAFAGGAEGEQY
TRBJ2-5,TRBV7-2,NA,ASRRPSAQETQY
TRBJ2-6,TRBV6-5,few,ASRKTALGANVLT
TRBJ1-2,TRBV7-2,few,ASSIATGGVGYGYT
TRBJ2-7,TRBV20-1,few,SARGRLAGGNEQY
NA,TRBV11-2,NA,ASSLDEGTGTYEQY
TRBJ2-5,TRBV4-1,few,ASSHRPFSSRETQY